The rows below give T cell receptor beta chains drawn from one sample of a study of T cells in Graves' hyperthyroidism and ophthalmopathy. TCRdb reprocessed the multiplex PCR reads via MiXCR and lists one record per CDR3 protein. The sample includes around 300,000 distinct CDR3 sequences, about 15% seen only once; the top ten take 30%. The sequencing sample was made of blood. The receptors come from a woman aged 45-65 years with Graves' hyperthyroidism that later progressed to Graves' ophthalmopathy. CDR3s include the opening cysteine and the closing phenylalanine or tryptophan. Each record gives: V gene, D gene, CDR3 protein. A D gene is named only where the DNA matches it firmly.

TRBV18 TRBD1 CASSAVTADRGRQPQHF
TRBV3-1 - CASSQIIDSPLHF
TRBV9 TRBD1 CASSASGTANTEAFF
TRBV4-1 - CASSQVGRTNTEAFF
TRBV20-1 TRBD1 CSAGFNRGLGYEQYF
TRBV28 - CASSLILYEQYF
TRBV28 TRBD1 CASTRRDRGWRSNQPQHF
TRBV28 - CASSLNFGAGSSYEQYF
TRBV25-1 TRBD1 CANTPTGGLETQYF
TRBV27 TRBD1 CASSLRVGQGRGYTF
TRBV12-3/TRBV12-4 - CASSSQGTGFEETQYF
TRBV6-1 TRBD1 CASLAGGRNTEAFF
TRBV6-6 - CASSYGTNTEAFF
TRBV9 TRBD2 CASSPWREGANEQFF
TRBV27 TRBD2 CASAAGLATYEQYF